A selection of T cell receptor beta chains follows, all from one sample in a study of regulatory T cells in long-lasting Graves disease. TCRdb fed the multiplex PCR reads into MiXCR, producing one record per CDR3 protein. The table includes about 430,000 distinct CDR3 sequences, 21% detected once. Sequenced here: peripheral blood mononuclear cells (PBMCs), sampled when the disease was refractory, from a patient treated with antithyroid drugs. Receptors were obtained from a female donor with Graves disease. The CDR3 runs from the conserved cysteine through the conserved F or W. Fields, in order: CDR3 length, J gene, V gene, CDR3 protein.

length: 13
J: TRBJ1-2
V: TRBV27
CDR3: CASSPGGSYGYTF

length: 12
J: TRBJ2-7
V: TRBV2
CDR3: CASSDGFYEQYF

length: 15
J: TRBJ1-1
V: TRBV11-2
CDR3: CASSFRGTGVTEAFF

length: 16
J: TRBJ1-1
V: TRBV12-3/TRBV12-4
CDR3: CASTVGQGVENTEAFF

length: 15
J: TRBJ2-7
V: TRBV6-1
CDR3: CASSEAGRGGLEQYF

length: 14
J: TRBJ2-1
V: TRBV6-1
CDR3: CASIRDRAYNEQFF

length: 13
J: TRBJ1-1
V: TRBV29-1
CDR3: CSVGDRPHTEAFF

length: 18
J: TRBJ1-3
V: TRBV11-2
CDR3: CASSLSGRILSLGNTIYF

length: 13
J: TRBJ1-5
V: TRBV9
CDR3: CASRVRDGQPQHF

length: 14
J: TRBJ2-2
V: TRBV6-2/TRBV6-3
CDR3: CASLLGGSPGEPFF

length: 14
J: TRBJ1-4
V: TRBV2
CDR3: CASSVDRTNEKLFF

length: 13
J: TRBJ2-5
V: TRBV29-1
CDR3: CSVDGYPQETQYF

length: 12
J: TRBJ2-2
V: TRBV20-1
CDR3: CSGGGSPGELFF

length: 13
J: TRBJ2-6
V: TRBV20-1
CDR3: CSAEAGGANVLTF

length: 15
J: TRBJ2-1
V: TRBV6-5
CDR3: CASSYMGTSADEQFF

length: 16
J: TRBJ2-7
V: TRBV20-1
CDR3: CSARDLWLAVPNEQYF

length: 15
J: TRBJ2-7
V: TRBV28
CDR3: CASPPRREDSYEQYF

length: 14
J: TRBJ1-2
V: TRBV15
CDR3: CATAKTGGNYGYTF

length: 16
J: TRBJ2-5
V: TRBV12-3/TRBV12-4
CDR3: CASSLFWGGRMRTQYF

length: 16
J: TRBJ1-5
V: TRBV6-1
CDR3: CATGEQGVYSNQPQHF

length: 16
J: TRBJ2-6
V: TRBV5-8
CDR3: CASSRSGFAGANVLTF

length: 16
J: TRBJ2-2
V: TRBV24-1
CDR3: CATTRWGEADTGELFF

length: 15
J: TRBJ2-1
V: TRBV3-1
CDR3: CASSPGLAGRNEQFF

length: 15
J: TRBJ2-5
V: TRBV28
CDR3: CASSFGAGGGETQYF

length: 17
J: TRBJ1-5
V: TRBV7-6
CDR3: CASSSAQGGGFNQPQHF

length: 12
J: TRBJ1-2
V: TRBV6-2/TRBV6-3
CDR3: CASSERFHGYTF

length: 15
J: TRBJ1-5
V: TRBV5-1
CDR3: CASSKGELGSQPQHF

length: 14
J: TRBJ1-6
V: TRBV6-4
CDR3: CARGRDRYNSPLHF

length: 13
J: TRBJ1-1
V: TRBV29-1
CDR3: CSASQGSGTEAFF

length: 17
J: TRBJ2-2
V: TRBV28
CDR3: CASSPPGLAVSTGELFF

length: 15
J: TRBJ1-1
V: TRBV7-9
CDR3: CASSLAGTGNTEAFF

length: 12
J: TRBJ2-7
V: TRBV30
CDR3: CAWSARNYEQYF

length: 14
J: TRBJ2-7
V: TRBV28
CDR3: CASSLAGGFYEQYF

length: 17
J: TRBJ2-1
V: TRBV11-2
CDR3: CASSLGPLAGVYNEQFF

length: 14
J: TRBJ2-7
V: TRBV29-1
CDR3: CSVTPSGNTREQYF

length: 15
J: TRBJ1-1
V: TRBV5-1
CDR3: CASSADRARNTEAFF

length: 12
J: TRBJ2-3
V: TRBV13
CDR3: CASSSRGDTQYF

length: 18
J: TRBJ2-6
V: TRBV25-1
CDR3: CASRGQVHFLSGANVLTF

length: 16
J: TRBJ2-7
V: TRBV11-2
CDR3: CASSWDRTGGAYEQYF

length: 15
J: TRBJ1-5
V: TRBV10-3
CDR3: CAISDQGRSNQPQHF

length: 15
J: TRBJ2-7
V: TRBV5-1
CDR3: CASRAGPGGSYEQYF

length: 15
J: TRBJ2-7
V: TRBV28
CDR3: CASTIPSSGSYEQYF

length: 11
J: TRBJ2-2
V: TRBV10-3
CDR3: CAITGSGELFF

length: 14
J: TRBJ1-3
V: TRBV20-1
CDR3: CSARTISPGNTIYF